This T cell receptor (beta chain) was profiled in a study of T cell responses to AZD1222 COVID-19 vaccine. CDR1 and CDR2 from the germline V gene are MDHEN and SYDVKM. V dropped 5 bases and J dropped 13 bases, with 20 bases sitting between them. CDR3 length: 13 residues. Sequencing was performed with immunoSEQ multiplex PCR; in TCRdb, only in-frame clones are kept and a portion is missing. The sample yields approximately 150,000 clones, about nine tenths seen once. Material: peripheral blood, obtained on day 0 of MenACWY control vaccination. The clonotype originates from an adult in good health. The chain combines TRBV28 with TRBJ1-2, with D unclear. The CDR3 protein is CASSAPAGSAPTF. The CDR3 DNA reads TGTGCCAGCAGTGCACCGGCGGGATCCGCTCCCACCTTC.